A single sample is the source of the 21 T cell receptor beta chains below, sequenced in a study of T cell responses to AZD1222 COVID-19 vaccine. The assay was immunoSEQ multiplex PCR, and TCRdb's table has in-frame clones only and misses some. Of approximately 110,000 clones listed, 87% are singletons. Sequences were derived from peripheral blood, sampled on day 0 of AZD1222 vaccination. Every receptor here comes from an adult in good health.

V usage is TRBV15 and J usage is TRBJ2-5, with D unclear. The CDR3 totals 15 residues. Germline-derived CDR1 and CDR2 are LNHNV and YYDKDF (reference sequence). V lost 6 bases, J lost 7 bases, and 21 bases lay in between. As DNA, the CDR3 is TGTGCCACCAGACAAACTCTTATCCAAGACTGGACCCAGTACTTC. Its protein product is CATRQTLIQDWTQYF.

The chain combines TRBV6-5 with TRBJ2-3; 10 bases fit TRBD2. The germline CDR1 and CDR2 sequences are MNHEY and SVGAGI. CDR3 size: 15 residues. Trimming removed 6 bases from V and 2 bases from J; junction bases left unmatched: 5. This chain's CDR3 is CASSPLAGVTDTQYF. The CDR3 DNA is TGTGCCAGCAGCCCCCTAGCGGGAGTCACAGATACGCAGTATTTT.

The chain joins TRBV5-8 to TRBJ1-5, with D unresolved. Germline V gene data show CDR1 as SGHTS and CDR2 as YDEGEE. The germline V and J ends were trimmed by 0 bases and 2 bases, with 9 bases remaining between them. The CDR3 covers 15 residues. The CDR3 reads CASSLGVGGNQPQHF. The DNA of the CDR3 is TGTGCCAGCAGCTTGGGGGTTGGGGGCAATCAGCCCCAGCATTTT.

This chain links TRBV11-3 with TRBJ2-3; TRBD2 matches 9 bases. After removal of 3 bases from V and 1 base from J, the junction contained 11 bases not matched to a gene. This CDR3 region has 18 residues. Germline CDR1 and CDR2: SGHNT and YENEEA. The DNA for the CDR3 is TGTGCCAGCAGCTTCAGATCCCGGGCTAGCGGGGGCACAGATACGCAGTATTTT. Translated, it gives CASSFRSRASGGTDTQYF.

This rearrangement joins TRBV15 to TRBJ2-7; 7 positions agree with TRBD2. The CDR3 length is 16 residues. J was trimmed by 0 bases and V by 5 bases; bases with no gene match: 10. Germline CDR1 and CDR2: LNHNV and YYDKDF (reference sequence). The CDR3 reads CATSREGAGDSYEQYF. CDR3 sequence (DNA): TGTGCCACCAGCCGCGAAGGTGCGGGGGACTCCTACGAGCAGTACTTC.

The V and J genes are TRBV18 and TRBJ2-3, with 13 nucleotides matching TRBD2. There are 16 residues in the CDR3. Germline V lookup: CDR1 KGHSH, CDR2 LQKENI. The J segment lost 4 bases and the V segment lost 3 bases, leaving 4 bases of the junction unmatched. CDR3 DNA: TGTGCCAGCTCACCTCCGGGACTAGCGGGGTCAGATACGCAGTATTTT. It yields the protein CASSPPGLAGSDTQYF.

V is TRBV9 and J is TRBJ1-2; 9 nucleotides match TRBD1. CDR1 is SGDLS, CDR2 YYNGEE, per germline. The V segment lost 4 bases and the J segment 1 base; nucleotides outside the gene matches: 5. This CDR3 has 15 residues. For the CDR3, the DNA is TGTGCCAGCAGCACCGGACAGGGGCGTAACTATGGCTACACCTTC. Translating it yields CASSTGQGRNYGYTF.

This chain joins TRBV5-1 and TRBJ2-2, with D perhaps given as TRBD1 or TRBD2 (5 bases each). CDR1 SGHRS and CDR2 YFSETQ come from the germline V gene. The CDR3 spans 16 residues. Trimming stripped 4 bases from V and 1 base from J, with 14 bases between. In nucleotides, the CDR3 is TGCGCCAGCAGCCCGGGGACCGCTAAGAACACCGGGGAGCTGTTTTTT. Translated: CASSPGTAKNTGELFF.

The J gene is TRBJ1-5, the V gene TRBV4-2; D remains unclear. This CDR3 is built from 14 residues. Per germline, CDR1 LGHNA and CDR2 YNFKEQ. Deletions cut 0 bases from V and 5 bases from J, with 8 bases between. This CDR3 reads CASSQDPVDQPQHF. The CDR3 DNA follows: TGTGCCAGCAGCCAAGACCCAGTAGATCAGCCCCAGCATTTT.

This clone is a singleton in its sample. The genes are TRBV7-2 and TRBJ2-2, with no clear D. CDR3 length: 12 residues. V shed 1 base and J shed 5 bases, with 2 bases lying between them. Germline loops: CDR1 SGHTA, CDR2 FQGNSA. The CDR3 loop reads CASSLETGELFF. The CDR3 DNA sequence: TGTGCCAGCAGCTTAGAGACCGGGGAGCTGTTTTTT.

This chain joins TRBV6-2 or TRBV6-3 and TRBJ2-3; D is ambiguous. CDR1 and CDR2 from the germline V gene are MNHEY and SVGEGT. The CDR3 length is 13 residues. The ends were cut back, 5 bases at V and 2 bases at J, with 8 bases in the middle. CDR3 in amino acids: CASSPRVTDTQYF. The CDR3 coding sequence is TGTGCCAGCAGTCCACGGGTCACAGATACGCAGTATTTT.

V is TRBV6-5 and J is TRBJ1-1; unclear D gene. Trimming pared 11 bases from V and 4 bases from J, leaving 17 bases between. CDR1 is MNHEY, CDR2 SVGAGI, per germline. The CDR3 runs to 13 residues. As DNA, the CDR3 is TGTGCCGCCTCCTCGGGATTACGCACTGAAGCTTTCTTT. Its translation: CAASSGLRTEAFF.

The chain combines TRBV6-5 with TRBJ1-3; the D is unclear. This CDR3 has 15 residues. CDR1 and CDR2 from the germline V gene are MNHEY and SVGAGI. V lost 5 bases and J 0 bases, leaving 11 bases between the germline ends. The CDR3 spells CASSSIAASGNTIYF. The CDR3 DNA reads TGTGCCAGCAGTAGTATTGCAGCCTCTGGAAACACCATATATTTT.

This chain links TRBV9 with TRBJ2-3; D might be TRBD1 or TRBD2, each matching 6 bases. CDR1 is SGDLS, CDR2 YYNGEE, per germline. The CDR3 contains 14 residues. Between the trimmed V and J ends, which lost 3 bases and 6 bases, there was a span of 14 bases. The CDR3 DNA reads as TGTGCCAGCAGCGAGGGGGGTTGGATGGATACGCAGTATTTT. It encodes CASSEGGWMDTQYF.

J is TRBJ1-2 and V is TRBV21-1; TRBD1, the table's D call, was not compared with the DNA. TRBV21-1 is a pseudogene segment. CDR3 length: 15 amino acids. The CDR3 loop reads CASSNYNTGSYGYTF. The DNA for the CDR3 is TGTGCCAGCAGCAATTATAATACAGGATCCTATGGCTACACCTTC.

The count of this clone is one. CDR3: CASRTGPGDYNEQFF. CDR3 nucleotide sequence: TGTGCCAGCAGAACCGGCCCAGGGGACTACAATGAGCAGTTCTTC. The rearrangement joins TRBV5-6 to TRBJ2-1; maybe TRBD1 (6 bases). Trimming took 5 bases from V and 3 from J, leaving 15 bases between them. In germline, CDR1 is SGHDT, CDR2 YYEEEE. The CDR3 is 15 amino acids. The full variable domain, in which reference TRBV5-6 and TRBJ2-1 provide the parts outside the CDR3, is DAGVTQSPTHLIKTRGQQVTLRCSPKSGHDTVSWYQQALGQGPQFIFQYYEEEERQRGNFPDRFSGHQFPNYSSELNVNALLLGDSALYLCASRTGPGDYNEQFFGPGTRLTVL.

The rearrangement links TRBV6-2 or TRBV6-3 to TRBJ2-2; D perhaps matches TRBD1 (5 bases). V was pared by 0 bases and J by 4 bases, with 12 bases between. The length of the CDR3 is 16 residues. Germline values: CDR1 MNHEY, CDR2 SVGEGT. CDR3 in amino acids: CASSYSPGRATGELFF. The CDR3 DNA sequence: TGTGCCAGCAGTTACTCCCCGGGCAGGGCCACCGGGGAGCTGTTTTTT.

V is TRBV18 and J is TRBJ1-6; D ambiguous. Germline V CDR1 and CDR2: KGHSH, LQKENI. This CDR3 is built from 12 residues. Trimming cost V 3 bases and J 6 bases, with 3 bases left between them. CDR3 nucleotides: TGTGCCAGCTCACCGTCTAATTCACCCCTCCACTTT. Protein: CASSPSNSPLHF.

This rearrangement joins TRBV3-1 (or the pseudogene TRBV3-2) to TRBJ1-5, with 9 bases matching TRBD1. V was clipped by 5 bases and J by 9 bases; unmatched bases: 8. The CDR3 runs 14 residues. From germline, CDR1 is LGHDT and CDR2 YNNKEL (reference sequence). The CDR3 DNA follows: TGTGCCAGCAGCGATGGACAGGGGTTTTCGCCCCAGCATTTT. Encoded protein: CASSDGQGFSPQHF.

This chain connects TRBV19 to TRBJ1-5, with 7 positions matching TRBD1. Trimming took 7 bases from V and 3 from J; bases not matched to a gene: 9. Germline V gene data show CDR1 as LNHDA and CDR2 as SQIVND (reference sequence). The CDR3 has 15 residues. The CDR3 DNA reads as TGTGCCAGTATCGAGGGAGGGGGCTTCAATCAGCCCCAGCATTTT. It codes for CASIEGGGFNQPQHF.

The gene calls are TRBV4-1 and TRBJ1-2; 7 positions match TRBD1. V was clipped by 0 bases and J by 4 bases; unmatched bases: 11. This CDR3 comprises 17 residues. The germline V gene encodes CDR1 MGHRA and CDR2 YSYEKL. The CDR3 sequence is CASSQDGPGTASYGYTF. In DNA, the CDR3 is TGCGCCAGCAGCCAAGACGGGCCCGGGACAGCTTCCTATGGCTACACCTTC.